Following are 32 T cell receptor beta chains from one sample sequenced in a study of T cell repertoires in aging, cancer and after chemotherapy. TRB rearrangements spanning V, D and J were amplified using mixed TRB-A/B primers. TCRdb reprocessed the multiplex PCR reads via MiXCR and lists one record per CDR3 protein. The table lists thousands of distinct CDR3 sequences, around a quarter of them singletons, with around 2.8% in the top ten. The template was genomic DNA from peripheral blood, not RNA. The sequencing input was blood. The source of these receptors is a human donor in good health.

J is TRBJ1-2 and V is TRBV21-1; the table names TRBD1, a call not compared with the DNA. TRBV21-1 is labeled a pseudogene. This CDR3 region has 17 residues. CDR3 coding DNA: TGTGCCAGCAGCAAGAGACAGGGGGGCTTCAGGCACTATGGCTACACCTTC. This encodes CASSKRQGGFRHYGYTF.

With regard to this clonotype: An end of the junction differs from the germline gene, which may be a read error. The V gene is TRBV7-2, the J gene TRBJ2-3, with 8 bases that match TRBD2. The CDR3 has 14 amino acids. Germline CDR1 reads SGHTA; CDR2 reads FQGNSA. CDR3 protein: CARSLGGRTDTQYF. DNA of the CDR3: TGTGCCAGGAGCTTAGGCGGGAGGACAGATACGCAGTATTTT.

As regards this clonotype: A read error may be the cause here, since a much bigger clone is one base away. The chain couples TRBV7-9 to TRBJ2-1; no firm D call. This CDR3 region has 14 residues. The V gene lost 1 base and the J gene lost 6 bases, with 10 bases spanning the gap. Per germline, CDR1 SEHNR and CDR2 FQNEAQ (reference sequence). The CDR3 loop reads CASSLVLGSNEQFF. The CDR3 nucleotides read TGTGCCAGCAGCTTAGTTTTGGGAAGCAATGAGCAGTTCTTC. Based on the CDR3 plus reference TRBV7-9 and TRBJ2-1, the full variable domain is DTGVSQNPRHKITKRGQNVTFRCDPISEHNRLYWYRQTLGQGPEFLTYFQNEAQLEKSRLLSDRFSAERPKGSFSTLEIQRTEQGDSAMYLCASSLVLGSNEQFFGPGTRLTVL.

This sequence joins TRBV27 and TRBJ1-2; 9 nucleotides match TRBD1. CDR1 and CDR2 from the germline V gene are MNHEY and SMNVEV (reference sequence). Germline trimming cut 5 bases from V and 4 bases from J; bases unmatched to any gene: 8. The CDR3 sequence is 15 residues long. The CDR3 DNA reads as TGTGCCAGCAGTCACGGGACAGGGAGAACCTATGGCTACACCTTC. Its translation is CASSHGTGRTYGYTF.

The V and J genes are TRBV2 and TRBJ1-2; the D is unclear. Germline V gene data show CDR1 as SNHLY and CDR2 as FYNNEI. This CDR3 spans 12 amino acids. V lost 5 bases and J 4 bases, leaving 8 bases between the germline ends. The CDR3 DNA is TGTGCCAGCAGTCAGGACCCCTATGGCTACACCTTC. This encodes CASSQDPYGYTF.

By sample share, this clonotype is medium-sized. The chain links TRBV28 to TRBJ2-7; 8 positions agree with TRBD1. Trimming at V came to 6 bases and at J to 3 bases, leaving 7 bases not matched to a gene. This CDR3 region has 14 residues. Germline CDR1 and CDR2: MDHEN and SYDVKM. The CDR3 loop is CASRYTGGYYEQYF. The CDR3 DNA is TGTGCCAGCAGGTACACAGGGGGGTACTACGAGCAGTACTTC.

This chain links TRBV12-3 or TRBV12-4 with TRBJ2-3; 8 nucleotides match TRBD1. With V trimmed by 6 bases and J by 3 bases, 5 bases remained unmatched. This CDR3 is built from 14 residues. CDR3 DNA sequence: TGTGCCAGCAGCTCAGGACAGGGAACAGATACGCAGTATTTT. Protein product: CASSSGQGTDTQYF.

This clonotype has only a few counts. The rearrangement joins TRBV6-2 or TRBV6-3 to TRBJ2-2; D gene uncertain. Germline V gene lookup returns CDR1 MNHEY and CDR2 SVGEGT. Trimming shortened V by 10 bases and J by 1 base, and 13 bases separated the two germline ends. The CDR3 is 14 residues long. The CDR3 coding sequence is TGTGCCACTAAAATTGCCGGGAACACCGGGGAGCTGTTTTTT. Translating gives CATKIAGNTGELFF.

The V and J genes are TRBV18 and TRBJ2-7; D is perhaps TRBD2 (5 bases). This CDR3 comprises 12 residues. V was shortened by 2 bases and J by 7 bases, with 9 bases between the two germline ends. Germline CDR1 and CDR2: KGHSH and LQKENI. The CDR3 DNA reads as TGTGCCAGCTCACCATCGGGGTCGGAGCAGTACTTC. Amino acid sequence: CASSPSGSEQYF.

In regard to this clonotype: A clone one base away is much larger, so this may be a read error. J is TRBJ1-4 and V is TRBV12-3 or TRBV12-4; TRBD1 matches 7 bases. The CDR3 loop spans 14 amino acids. CDR3 protein: CTSVRQGTNEKLFF. DNA for the CDR3: TGTACCAGCGTAAGACAGGGAACTAATGAAAAACTGTTTTTT.

The chain links TRBV20-1 to TRBJ1-5; 10 bases are a match to TRBD1. V shed 0 bases, J shed 2 bases, and the junction held 7 bases outside the gene matches. The CDR3 runs 17 residues. Germline loops: CDR1 DFQATT, CDR2 SNEGSKA (reference sequence). Here the CDR3 reads CSARDLTGGGGNQPQHF. DNA for the CDR3: TGCAGTGCTAGAGATTTGACAGGGGGCGGTGGCAATCAGCCCCAGCATTTT.

This clonotype has a handful of counts. This chain connects TRBV7-2 to TRBJ2-3; 10 bases map to TRBD2. Germline V CDR1 and CDR2: SGHTA, FQGNSA. The CDR3 length is 16 residues. J gave up 0 bases and V 5 bases, and 5 bases lay outside the gene matches. The CDR3 protein is CASSPVAGGSTDTQYF. CDR3 sequence (DNA): TGTGCCAGCAGCCCTGTAGCGGGAGGAAGCACAGATACGCAGTATTTT.

Judged by abundance, this clonotype is medium-sized. The V call is TRBV12-3 or TRBV12-4, the J call TRBJ2-7, with 14 nucleotides matching TRBD2. The V gene end was trimmed by 5 bases and the J gene end by 1 base; junction bases not matched to a gene: 7. The CDR3 is 17 residues long. The CDR3 DNA reads as TGTGCCAGCAGTCCAGGGACTAGCGGGAGTTGGTCCTACGAGCAGTACTTC. This gives the protein CASSPGTSGSWSYEQYF.

The V and J genes are TRBV5-1 and TRBJ2-1; no clear D gene. In germline, CDR1 is SGHRS, CDR2 YFSETQ. Trimming shortened V by 0 bases and J by 8 bases, and 9 bases separated the two germline ends. CDR3 length: 13 amino acids. CDR3 nucleotide sequence: TGCGCCAGCAGCTTGGAGGTGGTCTATGAGCAGTTCTTC. Translating gives CASSLEVVYEQFF.

This clonotype is termed medium-sized. The chain carries TRBV7-2 and TRBJ2-5; D is ambiguous. The V and J ends lost 2 bases and 5 bases respectively, with 6 bases between them. The germline V gene encodes CDR1 SGHTA and CDR2 FQGNSA. There are 12 residues in the CDR3. This CDR3 is CASSLRVETQYF. The CDR3 DNA sequence: TGTGCCAGCAGCTTAAGGGTGGAGACCCAGTACTTC.

This chain uses TRBV20-1 with TRBJ2-3; possibly TRBD2 for D (6 bases). Between the trimmed V and J ends, which lost 5 bases and 2 bases, there was a span of 8 bases. There are 12 residues in the CDR3. Germline V gene sequence: CDR1 DFQATT, CDR2 SNEGSKA (reference sequence). Written as DNA, the CDR3 is TGCAGTGCTGGGGAGGCCACAGATACGCAGTATTTT. Its translation: CSAGEATDTQYF.

The chain uses TRBV13 and TRBJ1-1; tentatively, D is TRBD1 (5 bases). This CDR3 has 14 residues. Looked up from germline, CDR1 is PRHDT and CDR2 is FYEKMQ (reference sequence). V lost 1 base to trimming and J lost 3 bases, with 9 bases between them. The CDR3 protein is CASSLEWGDTEAFF. CDR3 DNA: TGTGCCAGCAGCTTAGAGTGGGGGGACACTGAAGCTTTCTTT.

The chain joins TRBV21-1 to TRBJ1-2; the tabulated D call, TRBD1, remains unverified against the DNA. TRBV21-1 is given as a pseudogene. The CDR3 loop spans 16 amino acids. CDR3 loop: CASSRAPRDSVYGYTF. The CDR3 DNA sequence: TGTGCCAGCAGCAGGGCCCCTCGGGACAGTGTCTATGGCTACACCTTC.

This clonotype was seen only a few times. The CDR3 DNA reads TGTGCCAGCAGCTTGGGGACAGTGGAAGAGACCCAGTACTTC. Its translation is CASSLGTVEETQYF. The genes are TRBV5-6 and TRBJ2-5; possibly TRBD1 for D (6 bases). V was pared by 0 bases and J by 3 bases, with 9 bases between. The CDR3 loop spans 14 amino acids. CDR1 and CDR2 (germline): SGHDT, YYEEEE. Together with reference TRBV5-6 and TRBJ2-5, the CDR3 gives the full variable domain: DAGVTQSPTHLIKTRGQQVTLRCSPKSGHDTVSWYQQALGQGPQFIFQYYEEEERQRGNFPDRFSGHQFPNYSSELNVNALLLGDSALYLCASSLGTVEETQYFGPGTRLLVL.

Comment on this clonotype: Given a much more abundant clone one base away, this may be a read error. This rearrangement joins TRBV6-6 to TRBJ1-2, with 7 nucleotides matching TRBD1. V dropped 3 bases and J dropped 10; count of bases not matched to a gene: 14. Per germline, CDR1 MNHNY and CDR2 SVGAGI (reference sequence). This CDR3 region has 15 residues. CDR3 loop: CASSYEGAMGSVYTF. DNA for the CDR3: TGTGCCAGCAGTTATGAGGGGGCGATGGGTAGTGTCTACACCTTC.

In this sample, this clonotype is medium-sized. Germline and junction disagree at one end, which may indicate a read error. This sequence joins TRBV12-3 or TRBV12-4 and TRBJ1-2, with 8 positions matching TRBD1. The CDR3 has 10 residues. The CDR3 DNA sequence: TGTGCCAGCAGCCTGGACAGGGTCTACTTC. As protein: CASSLDRVYF.

This clonotype was recorded once. A much larger clone lies one base from this, so it may be a read error. The chain carries TRBV20-1 and TRBJ1-1; D remains ambiguous. The CDR3 contains 13 residues. Germline V lookup: CDR1 DFQATT, CDR2 SNEGSKA (reference sequence). The DNA for the CDR3 is TGCAGTGCTAGATTACAGAGGAACACTGAAGTTTTCTTT. Translation: CSARLQRNTEVFF.

As for this clonotype: This may arise from a read error, as a much more abundant clone is one base away. This chain joins TRBV19 and TRBJ1-3, with a possible D match to TRBD1 (6 bases). The CDR3 runs 16 residues. CDR1 is LNHDA and CDR2 is SQIVND in the germline V gene (reference sequence). The CDR3 nucleotides read TGTGCCAGTAGTCCGAGACAGGTTAACTCTGGAAACTCCATATATTTT. Protein: CASSPRQVNSGNSIYF.

The V and J genes are TRBV4-3 and TRBJ1-3, with D maybe TRBD1 (6 bases). The V gene lost 3 bases and the J gene lost 3 bases, with 12 bases spanning the gap. The germline V gene encodes CDR1 LGHNA and CDR2 YSLEER. CDR3 size: 15 residues. The chain's CDR3 is CASSHDGQFGNTIYF. CDR3 coding DNA: TGCGCCAGCAGCCACGATGGACAGTTTGGAAACACCATATATTTT.

This clonotype has just a few counts. The chain combines TRBV6-2 or TRBV6-3 with TRBJ2-2; possibly TRBD1 or TRBD2 for D (6 bases each). Germline V gives CDR1 MNHEY, CDR2 SVGEGT. The CDR3 is made up of 15 amino acids. V was cut by 2 bases and J by 6 bases, with 13 bases left in between. The CDR3 sequence: CASSYLEGVAGELFF. CDR3 bases: TGTGCCAGCAGTTACCTGGAGGGGGTTGCCGGGGAGCTGTTTTTT.

This clonotype was counted only a few times. The chain carries TRBV4-3 and TRBJ1-6; D remains ambiguous. This CDR3 region has 16 residues. Trimming took off 1 base at V and 0 bases at J, with 7 bases between the two ends. Germline-derived CDR1 and CDR2 are LGHNA and YSLEER. CDR3 sequence (DNA): TGCGCCAGCAGCCAAGGAGGGAGCTCCTATAATTCACCCCTCCACTTT. Amino acid sequence: CASSQGGSSYNSPLHF.

A note on this clonotype: A read error is possible here, since a much larger clone lies one base away. The V call is TRBV29-1, the J call TRBJ2-1, with 7 bases identical to TRBD1. This CDR3 has 13 residues. The germline V gene encodes CDR1 SQVTM and CDR2 ANQGSEA. Losses at the gene ends were 6 bases for V and 13 bases for J; bases not matched to a gene: 15. This chain's CDR3 is CSVTGLDTETQFF. As DNA, the CDR3 is TGCAGCGTGACAGGGTTGGATACGGAGACCCAGTTCTTC.

The V and J genes are TRBV5-5 and TRBJ2-5, with D perhaps matching TRBD1 or TRBD2 (6 bases each). V was cut by 4 bases and J by 1 base, with 17 bases left in between. CDR1 is SGHKS, CDR2 YYEKEE, per germline (reference sequence). The CDR3 is 16 residues long. DNA of the CDR3: TGTGCCAGCAGCGCCACAGGGTCGGGGGTCCAAGAGACCCAGTACTTC. This sequence encodes CASSATGSGVQETQYF.

This clonotype is judged medium-sized. V and J are TRBV27 and TRBJ1-1; TRBD1 agrees at 8 bases. After removal of 5 bases from V and 1 base from J, the junction contained 9 bases not matched to a gene. Looked up from germline, CDR1 is MNHEY and CDR2 is SMNVEV (reference sequence). The CDR3 extends over 16 amino acids. The CDR3 region is CASSARTGFGNTEAFF. CDR3 nucleotide sequence: TGTGCCAGCAGTGCCCGGACAGGGTTTGGGAACACTGAAGCTTTCTTT.

The chain recombines TRBV12-5 with TRBJ2-7; the D gene is possibly TRBD1 (5 bases). V was clipped by 6 bases and J by 3 bases, with 18 bases between them. There are 15 residues in the CDR3. Germline values: CDR1 LGHNT, CDR2 FRNRAP. The CDR3 DNA is TGTGCTAGTGGCACGATGGGGCAGCTTGGCTACGAGCAGTACTTC. It translates to CASGTMGQLGYEQYF. The full variable domain, with the rest looked up from reference TRBV12-5 and TRBJ2-7, is DARVTQTPRHKVTEMGQEVTMRCQPILGHNTVFWYRQTMMQGLELLAYFRNRAPLDDSGMPKDRFSAEMPDATLATLKIQPSEPRDSAVYFCASGTMGQLGYEQYFGPGTRLTVT.

The rearrangement uses TRBV11-2 and TRBJ2-7; tentative D call: TRBD1 (6 bases). The CDR3 totals 13 residues. V lost 5 bases, J lost 4 bases, and 12 bases lay in between. Germline values: CDR1 SGHAT, CDR2 FQNNGV. CDR3 DNA: TGTGCCAGCAGCCGGACAGCGAATTACGAGCAGTACTTC. As protein: CASSRTANYEQYF.

This clonotype was counted between two and nine times. The V call is TRBV28, the J call TRBJ2-2; TRBD2 agrees at 8 bases. Germline loops: CDR1 MDHEN, CDR2 SYDVKM. V trimming: 0 bases; J trimming: 4 bases; junction bases outside the gene matches: 7. This CDR3 region has 17 residues. This CDR3 reads CASSLWFAGGSTGELFF. CDR3 coding DNA: TGTGCCAGCAGTTTATGGTTTGCGGGAGGATCCACCGGGGAGCTGTTTTTT.